These 21 T cell receptor beta chains came from one sample sequenced in a study of blood T cell repertoires in COVID-19. Here immunoSEQ multiplex PCR was the method, and the copy in TCRdb shows in-frame clones only, minus some. This sample yields approximately 180,000 clones, of which approximately 88% are seen a single time; 5.5% to 8% belongs to the top ten. Input material: peripheral blood. These receptors were taken from a woman aged 40 to 50 with COVID-19, enrolled during active disease.

This clone turned up a few times. This rearrangement joins TRBV13 to TRBJ2-7; tentative D call: TRBD1 (5 bases). The CDR3 consists of 14 residues. Per germline, CDR1 PRHDT and CDR2 FYEKMQ (reference sequence). V lost 5 bases, J lost 0 bases, and 11 bases lay in between. The CDR3 region has the DNA TGTGCCAGCAGCGGCCACAGGATCTCCTACGAGCAGTACTTC. It translates to CASSGHRISYEQYF.

The chain links TRBV5-6 to TRBJ1-1; D is possibly TRBD1 (5 bases). Per the germline V gene, CDR1 is SGHDT and CDR2 is YYEEEE. Deletions cut 8 bases from V and 0 bases from J, with 14 bases between. The CDR3 is 14 amino acids. The CDR3 reads CARQGAGMNTEAFF. The CDR3 DNA reads TGTGCCAGGCAAGGGGCAGGGATGAACACTGAAGCTTTCTTT.

The chain employs TRBV19 and TRBJ1-1; TRBD1 is a possible D gene (6 bases). This CDR3 region has 13 residues. Germline V gene lookup returns CDR1 LNHDA and CDR2 SQIVND (reference sequence). V lost 3 bases to trimming and J lost 12 bases, with 17 bases between them. DNA of the CDR3: TGTGCCAGTAGTATGGGGGAAACAGGGAGCTCTTTCTTT. As protein: CASSMGETGSSFF.

The chain joins TRBV12-2 to TRBJ1-1; the table's TRBD1 call for D was not verified on the DNA. TRBV12-2 is labeled a pseudogene. The CDR3 has 16 amino acids. In nucleotides, the CDR3 is TGTGCAAGTCGCTTGCGTATCTGGGGCCCGTACCTGGAAGCTTTCTTT. It translates to CASRLRIWGPYLEAFF.

V gene TRBV24-1 combines with J gene TRBJ2-5, with no clear D. This CDR3 comprises 13 residues. V was pared by 4 bases and J by 0 bases, with 5 bases between. Looked up from germline, CDR1 is KGHDR and CDR2 is SFDVKD. CDR3 residues: CATSDGYQETQYF. The CDR3 coding sequence is TGTGCCACCAGTGACGGGTACCAAGAGACCCAGTACTTC.

The chain recombines TRBV10-3 with TRBJ2-5; the D gene is possibly TRBD1 (5 bases). Germline values: CDR1 ENHRY, CDR2 SYGVKD. The CDR3 extends over 16 amino acids. The ends were cut back, 0 bases at V and 5 bases at J, with 16 bases in the middle. The CDR3 region is CAISESPSRVGETQYF. CDR3 nucleotide sequence: TGTGCCATCAGTGAGTCTCCGAGCAGGGTTGGGGAGACCCAGTACTTC.

The chain combines TRBV6-5 with TRBJ2-7; D is possibly TRBD1 (6 bases). Germline values: CDR1 MNHEY, CDR2 SVGAGI. This CDR3 spans 15 amino acids. V was trimmed by 9 bases and J by 0 bases, leaving 18 bases between them. CDR3 nucleotides: TGTGCCAGTACTTGGCGTGGGGGCCACTCCTACGAGCAGTACTTC. Protein sequence: CASTWRGGHSYEQYF.

The chain uses TRBV7-2 and TRBJ2-7, with 9 bases matching TRBD2. CDR3 length: 15 residues. V was clipped by 5 bases and J by 6 bases; unmatched bases: 11. From germline, CDR1 is SGHTA and CDR2 FQGNSA. CDR3 region: CASSPGRGGRGEQYF. As DNA, the CDR3 is TGTGCCAGCAGCCCGGGGCGTGGCGGGAGGGGCGAGCAGTACTTC. Full variable domain (rest looked up from reference TRBV7-2 and TRBJ2-7): GAGVSQSPSNKVTEKGKDVELRCDPISGHTALYWYRQSLGQGLEFLIYFQGNSAPDKSGLPSDRFSAERTGGSVSTLTIQRTQQEDSAVYLCASSPGRGGRGEQYFGPGTRLTVT.

The chain employs TRBV28 and TRBJ1-4, with 10 bases identical to TRBD1. Unmatched junction bases numbered 7, after V lost 5 bases and J lost 10 bases. This CDR3 is built from 14 residues. CDR1 and CDR2 from the germline V gene are MDHEN and SYDVKM. For the CDR3, the DNA is TGTGCCAGCAGTGGGACAGGGGATAAAGGAAAACTGTTTTTT. Translated: CASSGTGDKGKLFF.

The chain has TRBV11-2 and TRBJ1-5; D is undetermined. The V end was cut by 5 bases, the J end by 0 bases, with 8 bases between. CDR1 is SGHAT and CDR2 is FQNNGV in the germline V gene. The CDR3 contains 14 residues. CDR3 coding DNA: TGTGCCAGCAGCCTAAAAAATAGCAATCAGCCCCAGCATTTT. Translating gives CASSLKNSNQPQHF. Variable domain in full (rest from reference TRBV11-2 and TRBJ1-5): EAGVAQSPRYKIIEKRQSVAFWCNPISGHATLYWYQQILGQGPKLLIQFQNNGVVDDSQLPKDRFSAERLKGVDSTLKIQPAKLEDSAVYLCASSLKNSNQPQHFGDGTRLSIL.

The chain recombines TRBV7-2 with TRBJ1-2; 12 positions agree with TRBD1. Germline values: CDR1 SGHTA, CDR2 FQGNSA. Losses at the gene ends were 5 bases for V and 2 bases for J; bases not matched to a gene: 9. CDR3 length equals 17 residues. The CDR3 protein is CASSPRDRGRLNYGYTF. The CDR3 DNA sequence: TGTGCCAGCAGCCCCCGGGACAGGGGGCGATTAAACTATGGCTACACCTTC.

The chain employs TRBV3-1 (or the pseudogene TRBV3-2) and TRBJ2-1; 7 bases are shared with TRBD1. Losses at the gene ends were 4 bases for V and 9 bases for J; bases not matched to a gene: 3. Per the germline V gene, CDR1 is LGHDT and CDR2 is YNNKEL (reference sequence). The CDR3 is 12 amino acids. As DNA, the CDR3 is TGTGCCAGCAGCCCCTCAGGGGGTGAGCAGTTCTTC. Translating it yields CASSPSGGEQFF.

V gene TRBV5-1 combines with J gene TRBJ2-2; D is possibly TRBD2 (5 bases). Germline loops: CDR1 SGHRS, CDR2 YFSETQ. The CDR3 runs 14 residues. Trimming removed 6 bases from V and 0 bases from J, with 9 bases in between. CDR3 nucleotides: TGCGCCAGCAAGCACGGGGCGAACACCGGGGAGCTGTTTTTT. This sequence encodes CASKHGANTGELFF.

Only one count was recorded for this clone. V gene TRBV29-1 combines with J gene TRBJ2-5; 9 bases agree with TRBD1. V was pared by 4 bases and J by 4 bases, with 7 bases of the junction left unmatched. Germline CDR1 and CDR2: SQVTM and ANQGSEA. CDR3 length: 14 residues. CDR3 amino acids: CSVVPTGGVETQYF. Written as DNA, the CDR3 is TGCAGCGTTGTTCCAACAGGGGGCGTAGAGACCCAGTACTTC.

The chain has TRBV7-6 and TRBJ2-3; 8 bases are shared with TRBD1. The CDR3 is 13 amino acids. Germline V gene lookup returns CDR1 SGHVS and CDR2 FNYEAQ. V dropped 5 bases and J dropped 4; count of bases not matched to a gene: 2. CDR3 DNA: TGTGCCAGCAGCATGGACAGGGCAGATACGCAGTATTTT. Translated: CASSMDRADTQYF.

The CDR3 DNA reads TGCGCCAGCAGTGCGGGGTTCAATCAGCCCCAGCATTTT. This gives the protein CASSAGFNQPQHF. The gene calls are TRBV10-1 and TRBJ1-5; no firm D call. Deletions cut 4 bases from V and 3 bases from J, with 7 bases between. Per the germline V gene, CDR1 is WNHNN and CDR2 is SYGVQD (reference sequence). CDR3 length: 13 amino acids.

The chain couples TRBV5-1 to TRBJ2-4; D perhaps matches TRBD2 (7 bases). Trimming took 4 bases from V and 8 from J, leaving 19 bases between them. The length of the CDR3 is 15 residues. CDR1 and CDR2 from the germline V gene are SGHRS and YFSETQ. CDR3 residues: CASSNVRGAKDIQYF. DNA for the CDR3: TGCGCCAGCAGCAATGTTCGGGGGGCAAAGGACATTCAGTACTTC.

V and J are TRBV19 and TRBJ2-7; tentatively, D is TRBD2 (7 bases). Looked up from germline, CDR1 is LNHDA and CDR2 is SQIVND (reference sequence). Trimming pared 3 bases from V and 5 bases from J, leaving 14 bases between. This CDR3 has 14 residues. The CDR3 protein is CASSIRGASNEQYF. DNA for the CDR3: TGTGCCAGTAGTATCCGGGGGGCATCGAACGAGCAGTACTTC.

The genes are TRBV5-1 and TRBJ1-5; 12 bases are shared with TRBD1. The V and J ends lost 4 bases and 7 bases, in that order; junction bases with no gene match: 12. CDR3 length: 17 residues. Germline V gene sequence: CDR1 SGHRS, CDR2 YFSETQ. The CDR3 sequence is CASSPGQGAPGSQPQHF. CDR3 DNA: TGCGCCAGCAGCCCGGGACAGGGGGCGCCGGGTTCGCAGCCCCAGCATTTT.

The chain links TRBV9 to TRBJ2-7; 8 bases are a match to TRBD2. There are 15 residues in the CDR3. V trimming: 2 bases; J trimming: 6 bases; junction bases outside the gene matches: 10. CDR1 and CDR2 (germline): SGDLS, YYNGEE. As DNA, the CDR3 is TGTGCCAGCAGCGTGCAGGCGGGGGGAGGTAGCGAGCAGTACTTC. It codes for CASSVQAGGGSEQYF.

J is TRBJ2-7 and V is TRBV27, with D possibly matching TRBD2 (6 bases). The CDR3 consists of 15 residues. CDR1 and CDR2 from the germline V gene are MNHEY and SMNVEV (reference sequence). Trimming shortened V by 6 bases and J by 3 bases, and 18 bases separated the two germline ends. The CDR3 sequence is CASSSDGQGGYEQYF. The CDR3 DNA follows: TGTGCCAGCAGCAGCGATGGGCAGGGAGGCTACGAGCAGTACTTC.